Each of the 29 T cell receptor beta chains below was sequenced from the same sample in a study of T cell responses to AZD1222 COVID-19 vaccine. Libraries were prepared by immunoSEQ multiplex PCR; TCRdb keeps only in-frame clonotypes and omits some of them. The table records under 200,000 clones, more than 75% of them present only once. The material was peripheral blood, obtained 28 days after the second AZD1222 dose. All receptors come from an adult who received the AZD1222 COVID-19 vaccine.

The rearrangement uses TRBV19 and TRBJ1-3; D might be TRBD1 (5 bases). Germline CDR1 LNHDA, CDR2 SQIVND (reference sequence). Between the trimmed V and J ends, which lost 2 bases and 0 bases, there was a span of 11 bases. The length of the CDR3 is 16 residues. The CDR3 region is CASSISPGPSGNTIYF. CDR3 in DNA: TGTGCCAGTAGTATAAGCCCAGGGCCCTCTGGAAACACCATATATTTT.

This clone was detected once. The chain employs TRBV4-3 and TRBJ2-7; D uncertain. Trimming pared 0 bases from V and 5 bases from J, leaving 17 bases between. CDR1 is LGHNA, CDR2 YSLEER, per germline. CDR3 length: 16 residues. CDR3 sequence (DNA): TGCGCCAGCAGCCAAGATCCCCTTAATCCTTACGACGAGCAGTACTTC. The encoded protein is CASSQDPLNPYDEQYF.

The gene calls are TRBV6-5 and TRBJ2-1; 8 nucleotides agree with TRBD2. The germline gives CDR1 MNHEY, CDR2 SVGAGI. The CDR3 spans 15 residues. The V and J ends lost 2 bases and 6 bases, in that order; junction bases with no gene match: 6. The CDR3 region is CASSYVGLVFNEQFF. CDR3 sequence (DNA): TGTGCCAGCAGTTACGTGGGACTAGTTTTCAATGAGCAGTTCTTC.

The chain uses TRBV20-1 and TRBJ2-1; D may be TRBD1 (5 bases). Germline loops: CDR1 DFQATT, CDR2 SNEGSKA (reference sequence). The CDR3 extends over 11 amino acids. Trimming removed 5 bases from V and 11 bases from J, with 13 bases in between. The CDR3 sequence: CSAPWGDQQFF. The DNA for the CDR3 is TGCAGTGCTCCCTGGGGCGACCAGCAGTTCTTC.

V and J are TRBV9 and TRBJ2-1, with TRBD2 matching 12 bases. V lost 2 bases, J lost 4 bases, and 16 bases stayed unmatched. The germline V gene has CDR1 SGDLS and CDR2 YYNGEE. CDR3 length: 20 amino acids. The chain's CDR3 is CASSVGLTSGSSRGYNEQFF. In DNA form, the CDR3 reads TGTGCCAGCAGCGTGGGCCTGACTAGCGGGAGCTCCCGGGGGTACAATGAGCAGTTCTTC. The whole variable domain, remainder taken from reference TRBV9 and TRBJ2-1, is DSGVTQTPKHLITATGQRVTLRCSPRSGDLSVYWYQQSLDQGLQFLIQYYNGEERAKGNILERFSAQQFPDLHSELNLSSLELGDSALYFCASSVGLTSGSSRGYNEQFFGPGTRLTVL.

The gene calls are TRBV7-2 and TRBJ2-7, with TRBD2 identical over 9 bases. CDR1 is SGHTA and CDR2 is FQGNSA in the germline V gene. The trim removed 5 bases at V and 7 bases at J, leaving 12 bases unmatched. The CDR3 has 15 residues. As DNA, the CDR3 is TGTGCCAGCAGCACCTACCACAGCGGGAGGAATGAGCAGTACTTC. This codes for CASSTYHSGRNEQYF. Full variable domain (outside the CDR3, taken from reference TRBV7-2 and TRBJ2-7): GAGVSQSPSNKVTEKGKDVELRCDPISGHTALYWYRQSLGQGLEFLIYFQGNSAPDKSGLPSDRFSAERTGGSVSTLTIQRTQQEDSAVYLCASSTYHSGRNEQYFGPGTRLTVT.

The gene calls are TRBV4-2 and TRBJ2-1, with 10 bases matching TRBD2. CDR3 length: 17 residues. In germline, CDR1 is LGHNA, CDR2 YNFKEQ. Unmatched junction bases numbered 7, after V lost 0 bases and J lost 5 bases. CDR3 sequence (DNA): TGTGCCAGCAGCCAAGAAGGGAGCGGGAGGGGGGACAATGAGCAGTTCTTC. Amino acid sequence: CASSQEGSGRGDNEQFF.

V is TRBV27 and J is TRBJ2-7, with D unclear. CDR1 is MNHEY, CDR2 SMNVEV, per germline (reference sequence). Deletions cut 5 bases from V and 2 bases from J, with 4 bases between. CDR3 length: 11 amino acids. DNA for the CDR3: TGTGCCAGCAGTACTCCCTACGAGCAGTACTTC. This codes for CASSTPYEQYF.

V is TRBV19 and J is TRBJ2-2, with a tentative D call TRBD1 (5 bases). The CDR3 extends over 15 amino acids. Trimming stripped 3 bases from V and 0 bases from J, with 8 bases between. CDR1 and CDR2 from the germline V gene are LNHDA and SQIVND (reference sequence). CDR3 DNA: TGTGCCAGTAGTATTGTAGGGGCGAACACCGGGGAGCTGTTTTTT. Protein product: CASSIVGANTGELFF. Variable domain in full (rest from reference TRBV19 and TRBJ2-2): DGGITQSPKYLFRKEGQNVTLSCEQNLNHDAMYWYRQDPGQGLRLIYYSQIVNDFQKGDIAEGYSVSREKKESFPLTVTSAQKNPTAFYLCASSIVGANTGELFFGEGSRLTVL.

The rearrangement joins TRBV13 to TRBJ1-1; perhaps TRBD1 as D (6 bases). This CDR3 has 15 amino acids. Germline CDR1 PRHDT, CDR2 FYEKMQ (reference sequence). V gave up 5 bases and J gave up 8 bases, with 21 bases separating them. In nucleotides, the CDR3 is TGTGCCAGCAGCCGCCGGGGCGGGGGAAGGGGGGAAGCTTTCTTT. Residues: CASSRRGGGRGEAFF.

The chain joins TRBV7-2 to TRBJ1-5; D may be TRBD1 (6 bases). Germline assignment: CDR1 SGHTA and CDR2 FQGNSA. This CDR3 has 16 residues. V gave up 3 bases and J gave up 4 bases, with 16 bases separating them. CDR3 loop: CASSFRGHSPNQPQHF. CDR3 bases: TGTGCCAGCAGCTTCAGGGGCCACTCTCCAAATCAGCCCCAGCATTTT.

The gene calls are TRBV5-1 and TRBJ1-2; D uncertain. The ends were cut back, 3 bases at V and 4 bases at J, with 19 bases in the middle. The CDR3 is made up of 16 amino acids. Looked up from germline, CDR1 is SGHRS and CDR2 is YFSETQ. CDR3 sequence (DNA): TGCGCCAGCAGCTCGGAAGGGCAGACCTACCCCTATGGCTACACCTTC. This sequence encodes CASSSEGQTYPYGYTF.

The chain joins TRBV2 to TRBJ2-1; either TRBD1 or TRBD2 may supply D (6 bases each). Germline loops: CDR1 SNHLY, CDR2 FYNNEI. The CDR3 contains 15 residues. The V and J ends lost 8 bases and 1 base respectively, with 15 bases between them. In nucleotides, the CDR3 is TGTGCCAGCGGGGGGCAGGGCGATTCCTACAATGAGCAGTTCTTC. Its protein product is CASGGQGDSYNEQFF.

This rearrangement joins TRBV7-9 to TRBJ2-7; 12 bases fit TRBD2. The V gene's germline CDR1 is SEHNR and CDR2 FQNEAQ (reference sequence). J lost 7 bases, V lost 4 bases, and 5 bases had no gene match. The CDR3 runs 14 residues. The CDR3 DNA reads as TGTGCCAGCAGCTCCGGGACTAGCGGGCTGGAGCAGTACTTC. The encoded protein is CASSSGTSGLEQYF.

This clone has just one count. This sequence joins TRBV11-2 and TRBJ2-2, with D unresolved. CDR1 SGHAT and CDR2 FQNNGV come from the germline V gene. CDR3 length: 14 amino acids. V gave up 3 bases and J gave up 5 bases, with 10 bases separating them. The CDR3 reads CASSFLGRTGELFF. CDR3 in DNA: TGTGCCAGCAGCTTTTTAGGCCGGACCGGGGAGCTGTTTTTT.

The gene calls are TRBV6-5 and TRBJ1-4; TRBD1 aligns across 8 bases. CDR3 length: 13 residues. J lost 12 bases, V lost 6 bases, and 9 bases had no gene match. The germline V gene encodes CDR1 MNHEY and CDR2 SVGAGI. In DNA form, the CDR3 reads TGTGCCAGCAGCTACAGACAGGGGTTGGAACTGTTTTTT. Translating gives CASSYRQGLELFF.

The V call is TRBV5-6, the J call TRBJ2-4; maybe TRBD2 (6 bases). In germline, CDR1 is SGHDT, CDR2 YYEEEE. This CDR3 is built from 16 residues. V lost 4 bases to trimming and J lost 6 bases, with 20 bases between them. Written as DNA, the CDR3 is TGTGCCAGCAGCGATTCCGGGTCCTTCGGGGGAAACATTCAGTACTTC. Translated, it gives CASSDSGSFGGNIQYF. The whole variable domain, remainder taken from reference TRBV5-6 and TRBJ2-4, is DAGVTQSPTHLIKTRGQQVTLRCSPKSGHDTVSWYQQALGQGPQFIFQYYEEEERQRGNFPDRFSGHQFPNYSSELNVNALLLGDSALYLCASSDSGSFGGNIQYFGAGTRLSVL.

The genes are TRBV5-6 and TRBJ1-1; D is uncertain. The germline CDR1 and CDR2 sequences are SGHDT and YYEEEE. V lost 3 bases to trimming and J lost 2 bases, with 11 bases between them. CDR3 length: 14 residues. CDR3 nucleotide sequence: TGTGCCAGCAGCTCTCAAAGGAGCAACACTGAAGCTTTCTTT. It codes for CASSSQRSNTEAFF.

This clone is a singleton in its sample. The rearrangement uses TRBV18 and TRBJ2-5; D might be TRBD2 (7 bases). V was pared by 2 bases and J by 0 bases, with 16 bases between. The CDR3 extends over 17 amino acids. Germline V gives CDR1 KGHSH, CDR2 LQKENI. The CDR3: CASSPERSGTNQETQYF. The CDR3 DNA reads as TGTGCCAGCTCACCAGAGAGGAGCGGGACAAACCAAGAGACCCAGTACTTC.

V and J are TRBV5-5 and TRBJ1-5; D is uncertain. Trimming shortened V by 0 bases and J by 4 bases, and 2 bases separated the two germline ends. The length of the CDR3 is 12 residues. Germline CDR1 reads SGHKS; CDR2 reads YYEKEE (reference sequence). The CDR3 loop is CASSLGNQPQHF. The CDR3 DNA is TGTGCCAGCAGCTTGGGAAATCAGCCCCAGCATTTT.

The gene calls are TRBV24-1 and TRBJ2-1; D may be TRBD1 (5 bases). Looked up from germline, CDR1 is KGHDR and CDR2 is SFDVKD. The V gene lost 3 bases and the J gene lost 3 bases, with 11 bases spanning the gap. The CDR3 contains 15 residues. DNA for the CDR3: TGTGCCACCAGTGATGGCTCCCAGGGCTACAATGAGCAGTTCTTC. This codes for CATSDGSQGYNEQFF.

This clone was found a few times. The V gene is TRBV5-1, the J gene TRBJ1-5; D might be TRBD1 (6 bases). The CDR3 totals 13 residues. Germline CDR1 reads SGHRS; CDR2 reads YFSETQ. V lost 4 bases and J 6 bases, leaving 11 bases between the germline ends. The CDR3 DNA is TGCGCCAGCAGCCAGGGGTTGGCTCAGCCCCAGCATTTT. It translates to CASSQGLAQPQHF.

The CDR3 sequence: CSASQGQGTGVGADTQYF. CDR3 DNA: TGCAGTGCTAGTCAGGGACAGGGGACGGGAGTGGGGGCAGATACGCAGTATTTT. The chain employs TRBV20-1 and TRBJ2-3; TRBD1 matches 10 bases. CDR1 DFQATT and CDR2 SNEGSKA come from the germline V gene (reference sequence). This CDR3 contains 18 residues. Germline trimming cut 3 bases from V and 4 bases from J; bases unmatched to any gene: 16.

The CDR3, as DNA: TGTGCCAGCAGCTACCCCCTCGCCGGGACTCCATCAACTTACGAGCAGTACTTC. Translation: CASSYPLAGTPSTYEQYF. The rearrangement uses TRBV5-5 and TRBJ2-7; possibly TRBD2 for D (6 bases). In germline, CDR1 is SGHKS, CDR2 YYEKEE (reference sequence). V gave up 3 bases and J gave up 4 bases, with 26 bases separating them. The CDR3 contains 18 residues.

This chain links TRBV7-9 with TRBJ1-2; D may be TRBD1 (6 bases). CDR3 length equals 15 residues. Trimming pared 5 bases from V and 7 bases from J, leaving 20 bases between. Germline lookup yields CDR1 SEHNR and CDR2 FQNEAQ (reference sequence). The CDR3 reads CASSTGLGRLGGYTF. For the CDR3, the DNA is TGTGCCAGCAGCACAGGGCTGGGTCGTTTGGGTGGCTACACCTTC.

This chain uses TRBV28 with TRBJ2-3; 7 bases are a match to TRBD2. The CDR3 contains 15 residues. CDR1 is MDHEN and CDR2 is SYDVKM in the germline V gene. After removal of 3 bases from V and 4 bases from J, the junction contained 7 bases not matched to a gene. The CDR3 loop is CASSLGGRSADTQYF. In nucleotides, the CDR3 is TGTGCCAGCAGTTTGGGGGGGAGGTCGGCAGATACGCAGTATTTT.

This rearrangement joins TRBV7-2 to TRBJ2-7; D uncertain. The CDR3 sequence is 15 residues long. Trimming took off 7 bases at V and 3 bases at J, with 19 bases between the two ends. Per germline, CDR1 SGHTA and CDR2 FQGNSA. CDR3 in amino acids: CASTFSLSFGYEQYF. For the CDR3, the DNA is TGTGCCAGCACCTTCAGCTTGTCGTTCGGCTACGAGCAGTACTTC.

This clone has more than one count but fewer than ten. The chain recombines TRBV19 with TRBJ1-1; no clear D gene. Trimming left V 3 bases short and J 6 bases short, with 11 bases between. Germline lookup yields CDR1 LNHDA and CDR2 SQIVND (reference sequence). The CDR3 loop spans 13 amino acids. In DNA form, the CDR3 reads TGTGCCAGTAGTATCGGAGGGAAATCTGAAGCTTTCTTT. Its translation: CASSIGGKSEAFF.

The chain is built from TRBV6-5 and TRBJ2-7, with D perhaps matching TRBD1 (5 bases). This CDR3 is 15 amino acids long. The ends were cut back, 7 bases at V and 2 bases at J, with 18 bases in the middle. The germline V gene has CDR1 MNHEY and CDR2 SVGAGI. CDR3 amino acids: CASTPLKGPTYEQYF. For the CDR3, the DNA is TGTGCCAGCACCCCCTTGAAGGGGCCGACCTACGAGCAGTACTTC.